Detailed here is one TCR beta chain. In germline, CDR1 is SQVTM, CDR2 ANQGSEA. This CDR3 region has 15 residues. The germline V and J ends were trimmed by 0 bases and 0 bases, with 11 bases remaining between them. This sample was included in a study of cytomegalovirus exposure and HLA in healthy donors. The study ran its PCR with 60 Vbeta and 13 Jbeta primers. Data came from immunoSEQ multiplex PCR; TCRdb stores just in-frame clones and leaves some out. The sample shows 120,000 to 150,000 clones, roughly 80% of them seen only once. This receptor was identified in a female donor in good health and CMV-seronegative. The sequencing sample was made of PBMCs. V usage is TRBV29-1 and J usage is TRBJ1-2; perhaps TRBD1 as D (6 bases). CDR3 protein: CSVEDRSGANYGYTF. Written as DNA, the CDR3 is TGCAGCGTTGAAGATCGGTCAGGGGCTAACTATGGCTACACCTTC. Variable domain in full (rest from reference TRBV29-1 and TRBJ1-2): SAVISQKPSRDICQRGTSLTIQCQVDSQVTMMFWYRQQPGQSLTLIATANQGSEATYESGFVIDKFPISRPNLTFSTLTVSNMSPEDSSIYLCSVEDRSGANYGYTFGSGTRLTVV.